This T cell receptor (beta chain) was sequenced for a study of shared clonotypes between healthy human individuals. The deep-level immunoSEQ assay was used. Some clones are missing from TCRdb's copy, which holds only in-frame ones; the method was immunoSEQ multiplex PCR. The sample records a few hundred thousand clones, 65% to 80% being singletons. The CDR3 sequence is 16 residues long. J was trimmed by 7 bases and V by 1 base; bases with no gene match: 2. The germline V gene encodes CDR1 KGHSH and CDR2 LQKENI. The genes are TRBV18 and TRBJ2-1, with 15 positions matching TRBD2. The sequence came from a woman aged 35 to 49 in good health. Some clones in this sample may be carry-over from other donors' samples. The sequenced sample consisted of PBMCs. The CDR3 bases are TGTGCCAGCTCACCACGGACTAGCGGGAGGGTTAATGAGCAGTTCTTC. Encoded protein: CASSPRTSGRVNEQFF.